The 9 T cell receptor beta chains below were found in one sample sequenced in a study of beta chain features in type 1 diabetes. Every isolated RNA sample was fully reverse transcribed, so sequencing captured expressed TCRB transcripts. The method was immunoSEQ multiplex PCR; TCRdb's version includes in-frame clones alone and lacks a portion of them. The sample includes some 240,000 clones, around 9.9% of them seen just once. Sequencing was performed on central memory CD4+ T cells from blood. The receptors stem from a man younger than 30 in good health.

This clone was seen a few times. Other nucleotide sequences from this sample produce the same CDR3. The V gene is TRBV11-2, the J gene TRBJ2-1; D is undetermined. Germline V gene data show CDR1 as SGHAT and CDR2 as FQNNGV. CDR3 size: 13 residues. The V end was cut by 0 bases, the J end by 3 bases, with 3 bases between. CDR3 sequence reads: CASSLDRYNEQFF. As DNA, the CDR3 is TGTGCCAGCAGCTTAGATCGCTACAATGAGCAGTTCTTC.

This clone was observed a few times. CDR3 loop: CASSGDLTNTGELFF. The CDR3 DNA sequence: TGTGCCAGCTCAGGGGACCTTACAAACACCGGGGAGCTGTTTTTT. The chain is built from TRBV18 and TRBJ2-2; either TRBD1 or TRBD2 may fit D (5 bases each). Trimming left V 5 bases short and J 2 bases short, with 12 bases between. The CDR3 consists of 15 residues. CDR1 and CDR2 from the germline V gene are KGHSH and LQKENI.

This clone appeared many times. V is TRBV10-3 and J is TRBJ2-3, with 8 positions matching TRBD1. Trimming took 5 bases from V and 4 from J; bases not matched to a gene: 8. This CDR3 is 15 amino acids long. Germline V gene lookup returns CDR1 ENHRY and CDR2 SYGVKD. CDR3 DNA sequence: TGTGCCATCAGTAAACCGGGACAGGCCCCAGATACGCAGTATTTT. Its protein is CAISKPGQAPDTQYF.

V usage is TRBV7-6 and J usage is TRBJ2-1, with 8 nucleotides matching TRBD2. Germline CDR1 SGHVS, CDR2 FNYEAQ. J was trimmed by 8 bases and V by 5 bases; bases with no gene match: 14. This CDR3 is 16 amino acids long. As DNA, the CDR3 is TGTGCCAGCAGCCCCGGACTAGCTCGGGTGTTGGATGAGCAGTTCTTC. It codes for CASSPGLARVLDEQFF.

The chain combines TRBV19 with TRBJ2-1, with unresolved D. V dropped 2 bases and J dropped 7 bases, with 9 bases sitting between them. The germline V gene encodes CDR1 LNHDA and CDR2 SQIVND (reference sequence). The CDR3 consists of 13 residues. For the CDR3, the DNA is TGTGCCAGTAGTATAACGGGTGGGAATGAGCAGTTCTTC. Encoded protein: CASSITGGNEQFF.

This clone came up a few times. Other DNA sequences in this specimen translate into the identical CDR3. The gene calls are TRBV29-1 and TRBJ1-1; D gene unclear. V was clipped by 0 bases and J by 5 bases, with 7 bases between them. Germline loops: CDR1 SQVTM, CDR2 ANQGSEA. The length of the CDR3 is 12 residues. The CDR3 DNA reads as TGCAGCGTTGAAGAAGGCAGGACTGAAGCTTTCTTT. Its protein is CSVEEGRTEAFF.

The rearrangement uses TRBV30 and TRBJ2-1; 8 positions match TRBD2. The J segment lost 2 bases and the V segment lost 2 bases, leaving 5 bases of the junction unmatched. Germline V gives CDR1 GTSNPN, CDR2 SVGIG (reference sequence). The CDR3 is made up of 15 amino acids. Written as DNA, the CDR3 is TGTGCCTGGAGTTACCCGACTAGCGCCTACAATGAGCAGTTCTTC. Encoded protein: CAWSYPTSAYNEQFF.

The chain links TRBV7-6 to TRBJ2-5, with 12 bases aligning to TRBD2. The germline V gene encodes CDR1 SGHVS and CDR2 FNYEAQ. There are 16 residues in the CDR3. Trimming at V came to 1 base and at J to 5 bases, leaving 5 bases not matched to a gene. The CDR3 DNA sequence: TGTGCCAGCAGCTTAGGACTAGCGGGAGCAGTGGAGACCCAGTACTTC. This encodes CASSLGLAGAVETQYF.

The CDR3 DNA reads TGTGCCAGTTCGGGACTAGCGGGATTAGGACCCAAAAACATTCAGTACTTC. This encodes CASSGLAGLGPKNIQYF. The V gene is TRBV5-6, the J gene TRBJ2-4; 13 bases line up with TRBD2. Germline V gene sequence: CDR1 SGHDT, CDR2 YYEEEE. The CDR3 has 17 amino acids. The ends lost 8 bases at V and 2 bases at J; junction bases unmatched: 10.